The rows below give T cell receptor beta chains drawn from one sample of a study of response to subunit inactivated influenza vaccine. TCRdb redid the calling of the RT-PCR reads with MiXCR, one entry per CDR3 protein. This sample has 500,000 to 600,000 distinct CDR3 sequences, with more than 15% found just once. The material sequenced was CD4+ T cells sorted from PBMCs, taken about 23 months after vaccination. These receptors originate from a man in his fifties or sixties who received an inactivated influenza vaccine. The CDR3 runs from the conserved cysteine through the conserved F or W.

V gene: TRBV29-1; J gene: TRBJ1-1; CDR3 protein: CSVEEAGGGTEAFF
V gene: TRBV18; J gene: TRBJ2-7; CDR3 protein: CASSPVQGSLSYEQYF
V gene: TRBV5-1; J gene: TRBJ2-3; CDR3 protein: CASSLLGPGPSTDTQYF
V gene: TRBV20-1; J gene: TRBJ2-7; CDR3 protein: CSARYTGTSSYEQYF
V gene: TRBV28; J gene: TRBJ2-3; CDR3 protein: CAGSRTGYSTDTQYF
V gene: TRBV7-9; J gene: TRBJ2-1; CDR3 protein: CAGSPTPGSSYNEQFF
V gene: TRBV11-2; J gene: TRBJ2-7; CDR3 protein: CASSITDRSEQYF
V gene: TRBV12-3/TRBV12-4; J gene: TRBJ2-4; CDR3 protein: CASSQTGVDKNIQYF
V gene: TRBV12-3/TRBV12-4; J gene: TRBJ1-1; CDR3 protein: CASSLGPGTVNTEAFF
V gene: TRBV11-2; J gene: TRBJ1-1; CDR3 protein: CASSLGRFGQGVFF
V gene: TRBV15; J gene: TRBJ1-1; CDR3 protein: CATSSYRYTEAFF
V gene: TRBV3-1; J gene: TRBJ2-5; CDR3 protein: CASSKEEETQYF
V gene: TRBV12-3/TRBV12-4; J gene: TRBJ1-4; CDR3 protein: CASSFRATNEKLFF
V gene: TRBV6-2/TRBV6-3; J gene: TRBJ1-1; CDR3 protein: CASRPQNLNTEAFF
V gene: TRBV5-5; J gene: TRBJ2-1; CDR3 protein: CASSPRDTSYNEQFF
V gene: TRBV4-1; J gene: TRBJ2-3; CDR3 protein: CASSQISDATDTQYF
V gene: TRBV12-3/TRBV12-4; J gene: TRBJ1-5; CDR3 protein: CASSLDGGYNQPQHF
V gene: TRBV18; J gene: TRBJ2-3; CDR3 protein: CASSPPGLAADTQYF